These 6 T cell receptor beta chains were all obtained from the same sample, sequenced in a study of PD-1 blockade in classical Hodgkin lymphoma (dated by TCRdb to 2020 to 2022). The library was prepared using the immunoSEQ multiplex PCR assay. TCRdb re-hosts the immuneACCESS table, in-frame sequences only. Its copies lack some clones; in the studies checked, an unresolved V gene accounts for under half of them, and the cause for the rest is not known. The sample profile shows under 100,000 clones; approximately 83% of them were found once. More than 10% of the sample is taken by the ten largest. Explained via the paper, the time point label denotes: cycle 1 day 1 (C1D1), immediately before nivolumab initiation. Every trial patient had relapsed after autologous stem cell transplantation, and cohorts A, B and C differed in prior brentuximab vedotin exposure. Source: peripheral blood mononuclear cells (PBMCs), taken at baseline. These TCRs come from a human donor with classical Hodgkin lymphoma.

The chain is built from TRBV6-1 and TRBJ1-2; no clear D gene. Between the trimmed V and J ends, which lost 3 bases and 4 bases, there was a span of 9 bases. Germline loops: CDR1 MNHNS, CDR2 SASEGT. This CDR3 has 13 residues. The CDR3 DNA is TGTGCCAGCAGTGACCAGATCCTCTATGGCTACACCTTC. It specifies CASSDQILYGYTF.

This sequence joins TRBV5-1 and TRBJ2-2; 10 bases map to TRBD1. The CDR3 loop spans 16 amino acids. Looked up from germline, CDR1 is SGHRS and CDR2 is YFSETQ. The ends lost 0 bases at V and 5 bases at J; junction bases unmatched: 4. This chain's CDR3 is CASSLGTGGWTGELFF. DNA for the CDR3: TGCGCCAGCAGCTTGGGGACAGGGGGATGGACCGGGGAGCTGTTTTTT.

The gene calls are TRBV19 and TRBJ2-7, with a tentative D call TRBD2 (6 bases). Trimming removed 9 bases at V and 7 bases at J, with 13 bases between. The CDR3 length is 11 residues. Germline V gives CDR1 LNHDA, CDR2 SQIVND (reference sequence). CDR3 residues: CARRGPREQYF. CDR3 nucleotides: TGTGCCAGGCGGGGTCCGCGGGAGCAGTACTTC.

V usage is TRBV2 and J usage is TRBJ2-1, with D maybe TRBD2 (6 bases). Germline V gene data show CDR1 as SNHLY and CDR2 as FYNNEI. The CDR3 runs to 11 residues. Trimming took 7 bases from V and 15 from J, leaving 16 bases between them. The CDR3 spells CASIDPGVVFF. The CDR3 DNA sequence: TGTGCCAGCATTGACCCGGGAGTGGTGTTCTTC.

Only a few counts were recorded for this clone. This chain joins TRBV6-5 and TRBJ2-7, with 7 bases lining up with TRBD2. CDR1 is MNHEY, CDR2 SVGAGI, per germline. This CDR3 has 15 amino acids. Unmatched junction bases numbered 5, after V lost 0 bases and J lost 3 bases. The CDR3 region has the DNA TGTGCCAGCAGTTACTCCCTAGCGGAGGACTACGAGCAGTACTTC. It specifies CASSYSLAEDYEQYF.

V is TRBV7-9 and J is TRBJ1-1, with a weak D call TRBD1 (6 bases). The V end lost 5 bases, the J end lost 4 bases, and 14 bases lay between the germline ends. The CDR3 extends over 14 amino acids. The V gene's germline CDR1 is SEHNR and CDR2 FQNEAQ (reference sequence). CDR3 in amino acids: CASSQLQGTTEAFF. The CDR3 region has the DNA TGTGCCAGCAGCCAGCTTCAGGGGACCACTGAAGCTTTCTTT.